The T cell receptor (beta chain) described here comes from a study of vaccination effects on CD4 cells after COVID-19. Germline V gene data show CDR1 as SGHDT and CDR2 as YYEEEE. There are 13 residues in the CDR3. J was trimmed by 4 bases and V by 6 bases; bases with no gene match: 6. Sequencing followed a ViraFEST assay step that expanded antigen-specific CD4+ T cells with viral peptide pools. Following culture for roughly 10 days, CD4+ T cells were isolated. Participants were given two doses of BNT162b2 or mRNA-1273 vaccine. Cultures got half-medium changes with IL-2 on days 3 and 7. Note on this clone: Antigen unknown.

Using immunoSEQ multiplex PCR, the repertoire was profiled, and TCRdb retains in-frame clones only, with some absent. The sample lists around 30,000 clones; 55% to 70% were seen once. The sample in question was CD4+ T cells from PBMCs cultured with SARS-CoV-2 spike peptides, obtained after COVID-19 vaccination. This chain links TRBV5-6 with TRBJ1-2; 7 bases are a match to TRBD1. This sequence originates from a human donor who received a COVID-19 vaccine. The CDR3 is CASTTRGAYGYTF. DNA for the CDR3: TGTGCCAGCACCACCAGGGGGGCCTATGGCTACACCTTC.